Following are 8 T cell receptor beta chains from one sample sequenced in a study of CD8 T cells in ankylosing spondylitis. MiXCR was run by TCRdb on the 5' RACE reads, yielding one entry per CDR3 protein. The table records 700,000 to 1,000,000 distinct CDR3 sequences, approximately 12% of them present only once. These receptors have no identified antigens. Broader study findings: Apparently characteristic of ankylosing spondylitis blood was a TCR beta motif (fewer than ten highly homologous variants).

Specimen: blood, either unsorted or a sorted T cell fraction (not recorded which). The receptors were sampled from a male donor with ankylosing spondylitis.

This clonotype turned up a few times. The genes are TRBV20-1 and TRBJ2-7; D is possibly TRBD1 or TRBD2 (5 bases each). Trimming stripped 4 bases from V and 4 bases from J, with 17 bases between. The CDR3 spans 14 residues. The germline gives CDR1 DFQATT, CDR2 SNEGSKA (reference sequence). CDR3 coding DNA: TGCAGTGCTAAAGTGGCAGGGAGAAGTTACGAGCAGTACTTC. Translated, it gives CSAKVAGRSYEQYF.

This sequence joins TRBV7-9 and TRBJ2-3; D ambiguous. CDR3 length: 15 residues. V was shortened by 2 bases and J by 8 bases, with 17 bases between the two germline ends. Germline V gene lookup returns CDR1 SEHNR and CDR2 FQNEAQ (reference sequence). The CDR3: CASSLRATTSATQYF. DNA for the CDR3: TGTGCCAGCAGCTTAAGGGCAACGACTTCAGCTACGCAGTATTTT.

This clonotype occurred a few times. This chain connects TRBV6-1 to TRBJ2-3; 9 bases are shared with TRBD1. Germline lookup yields CDR1 MNHNS and CDR2 SASEGT. The ends lost 7 bases at V and 3 bases at J; junction bases unmatched: 5. There are 14 residues in the CDR3. The CDR3 coding sequence is TGTGCCAGCACCCGGGACAGGGTGACAGATACGCAGTATTTT. Protein sequence: CASTRDRVTDTQYF.

This clonotype was observed many times. V usage is TRBV5-6 and J usage is TRBJ1-2; the D is unclear. The V and J ends lost 4 bases and 4 bases respectively, with 14 bases between them. Germline CDR1 and CDR2: SGHDT and YYEEEE. The CDR3 has 14 residues. As DNA, the CDR3 is TGTGCCAGCAGCCAGACGTTATTGTTCTATGGCTACACCTTC. Translated: CASSQTLLFYGYTF.

This chain links TRBV5-6 with TRBJ1-1, with D hard to call. The CDR3 spans 13 residues. CDR1 and CDR2 from the germline V gene are SGHDT and YYEEEE. Trimming took off 2 bases at V and 4 bases at J, with 9 bases between the two ends. The CDR3 DNA sequence: TGTGCCAGCAGCTTTAGCGGGTTCACTGAAGCTTTCTTT. Its protein is CASSFSGFTEAFF.

The rearrangement uses TRBV20-1 and TRBJ2-3; TRBD1 or TRBD2 may be the D gene (7 bases each). The CDR3 is made up of 16 amino acids. Trimming left V 4 bases short and J 7 bases short, with 24 bases between. The germline V gene encodes CDR1 DFQATT and CDR2 SNEGSKA (reference sequence). The CDR3 loop reads CSAISGTELALNTQYF. CDR3 sequence (DNA): TGCAGTGCTATATCAGGGACAGAACTAGCGCTGAATACGCAGTATTTT.

This clonotype has at least ten counts. This chain links TRBV7-9 with TRBJ2-7; 9 nucleotides agree with TRBD2. Germline loops: CDR1 SEHNR, CDR2 FQNEAQ (reference sequence). The ends lost 3 bases at V and 2 bases at J; junction bases unmatched: 2. The CDR3 is 14 residues long. CDR3 in amino acids: CASSFSGGTYEQYF. For the CDR3, the DNA is TGTGCCAGCAGCTTTAGCGGGGGTACCTACGAGCAGTACTTC.

This clonotype was seen at least ten times. V usage is TRBV20-1 and J usage is TRBJ2-1; the D is unclear. Trimming shortened V by 3 bases and J by 7 bases, and 16 bases separated the two germline ends. The CDR3 is 14 amino acids. Germline CDR1 DFQATT, CDR2 SNEGSKA (reference sequence). The DNA for the CDR3 is TGCAGTGCTAGGCGGCCACCCCTACCAAATGAGCAGTTCTTC. It specifies CSARRPPLPNEQFF.